The 9 T cell receptor beta chains below were found in one sample sequenced in a study of blood T cells in healthy people across ages. It was with a sample-barcoded 5' primer and a J-beta primer mix that a second PCR of about 7 to 12 cycles was run. TCRdb itself ran the 5' RACE reads through MiXCR, one entry per CDR3 protein. The sample contains some 1.1 million distinct CDR3 sequences, around two fifths of which appear only once. The sequenced sample was blood. All receptors derive from a man between 18 and 29 years old in good health.

The V call is TRBV6-2 or TRBV6-3, the J call TRBJ2-5; 7 bases match TRBD1. CDR3 length: 15 amino acids. V gave up 3 bases and J gave up 11 bases; unmatched junction bases: 15. Germline CDR1 is MNHEY and CDR2 is SVGEGT. The CDR3 DNA reads as TGTGCCAGCAGTTATTCCCCCCAGGGGGAAGACAAGCAGTACTTC. The encoded protein is CASSYSPQGEDKQYF.

In the case of this clonotype: A much larger clone differs by one base, so this may be a read error. The rearrangement uses TRBV5-1 and TRBJ2-1, with TRBD2 matching 13 bases. The CDR3 has 15 residues. Losses at the gene ends were 3 bases for V and 6 bases for J; bases not matched to a gene: 3. Germline assignment: CDR1 SGHRS and CDR2 YFSETQ. CDR3 residues: CASSSGLAGSNEQFF. CDR3 DNA sequence: TGCGCCAGCAGCTCGGGACTAGCGGGGAGCAATGAGCAGTTCTTC.

Comments on this clonotype: A much larger clone sits a single nucleotide away, making a read error possible. This rearrangement joins TRBV3-1 to TRBJ1-2, with D perhaps TRBD1 (5 bases). Germline loops: CDR1 LGHDT, CDR2 YNNKEL (reference sequence). The CDR3 totals 14 residues. CDR3 region: CASSLRQTNYGHTF. The CDR3 nucleotides are TGTGCCAGCAGCCTCCGACAGACCAACTATGGCCACACCTTC.

This chain links TRBV18 with TRBJ1-6, with 10 nucleotides matching TRBD1. The germline V gene has CDR1 KGHSH and CDR2 LQKENI. The CDR3 extends over 14 amino acids. V trimming: 8 bases; J trimming: 9 bases; junction bases outside the gene matches: 7. The CDR3 region has the DNA TGTGCCAGCGCCGGGACAGGGGAAAGTTCACCCCTCCACTTT. Translated, it gives CASAGTGESSPLHF. The full variable domain, its missing parts supplied by reference TRBV18 and TRBJ1-6, is NAGVMQNPRHLVRRRGQEARLRCSPMKGHSHVYWYRQLPEEGLKFMVYLQKENIIDESGMPKERFSAEFPKEGPSILRIQQVVRGDSAAYFCASAGTGESSPLHFGNGTRLTVT.

The chain couples TRBV12-3 or TRBV12-4 to TRBJ2-1; 8 bases align to TRBD2. The J call is doubtful: the DNA matches TRBJ2-7 better. The CDR3 covers 14 residues. The CDR3 nucleotides are TGTGCCAGCAAAGCGGGGGCCTCCTACAATGAGCAGTACTTC. Translating it yields CASKAGASYNEQYF.

This clonotype was picked up a small number of times. The chain joins TRBV5-1 to TRBJ1-2; D possibly corresponds to TRBD1 (6 bases). Trimming stripped 5 bases from V and 4 bases from J, with 15 bases between. Germline V lookup: CDR1 SGHRS, CDR2 YFSETQ. The CDR3 runs 14 residues. CDR3 DNA: TGCGCCAGCAGTCCCGACAGGCGTGTCTATGGCTACACCTTC. Translating it yields CASSPDRRVYGYTF.

This sequence joins TRBV6-2 or TRBV6-3 and TRBJ2-5; no firm D call. CDR1 and CDR2 (germline): MNHEY, SVGEGT. The CDR3 runs 15 residues. The germline V and J ends were trimmed by 5 bases and 1 base, with 14 bases remaining between them. CDR3 region: CASSPTGQVQETQYF. CDR3 bases: TGTGCCAGCAGTCCAACGGGCCAGGTCCAAGAGACCCAGTACTTC.

The chain carries TRBV11-2 and TRBJ2-5; D gene ambiguous. Trimming removed 6 bases at V and 11 bases at J, with 31 bases between. This CDR3 spans 17 amino acids. The germline CDR1 and CDR2 sequences are SGHAT and FQNNGV. The CDR3 protein is CASRSTAWGRVEDEQYF. The DNA of the CDR3 is TGTGCCAGCAGGAGTACGGCCTGGGGTAGGGTTGAAGATGAGCAGTACTTC. The full variable domain, completed using reference TRBV11-2 and TRBJ2-5, is EAGVAQSPRYKIIEKRQSVAFWCNPISGHATLYWYQQILGQGPKLLIQFQNNGVVDDSQLPKDRFSAERLKGVDSTLKIQPAKLEDSAVYLCASRSTAWGRVEDEQYFGPGTRLLVL.

V usage is TRBV25-1 and J usage is TRBJ1-1; 8 nucleotides line up with TRBD1. CDR3 size: 15 residues. Germline trimming cut 7 bases from V and 4 bases from J; bases unmatched to any gene: 11. Germline V gives CDR1 MGHDK, CDR2 SYGVNS. The CDR3 region has the DNA TGTGCCAGCACGCCCGACAGGGGTGAGGGCACTGAAGCTTTCTTT. Translated, it gives CASTPDRGEGTEAFF.